Only a few counts were recorded for the clone carrying this TCR beta chain. The antigen is not known. Documented time point: persistent/refractory GD, antithyroid drugs over 5 years with positive TRAb. Construction of the TCR library relied on RNA isolated from PBMCs. An endocrinology department in Xi'an, China, recruited the patients. This entry is derived from a study of regulatory T cells in long-lasting Graves disease. The CDR3 totals 16 residues. Trimming cost V 0 bases and J 3 bases, with 9 bases left between them. The germline V gene has CDR1 SEHNR and CDR2 FQNEAQ (reference sequence). Study-wide points: Persistent Graves' cases showed lower TCR diversity than newly diagnosed cases. Not thyroid tissue but only peripheral blood was studied.

TCR beta libraries were built with iRepertoire HTBI primers and Arm-PCR of CDR3 regions. TCRdb redid the calling of the multiplex PCR reads with MiXCR, one entry per CDR3 protein. The sample shows hundreds of thousands of distinct CDR3 sequences, around 21% of them seen only once. Material: peripheral blood mononuclear cells (PBMCs), obtained when the disease was refractory, from a patient treated with antithyroid drugs. The V call is TRBV7-9, the J call TRBJ2-6; D is unresolved. The clonotype originates from a female donor with Graves disease. The CDR3 loop reads CASSLAPHFGANVLTF. The CDR3 DNA follows: TGTGCCAGCAGCTTAGCACCGCACTTTGGGGCCAACGTCCTGACTTTC.